This entry lists 8 T cell receptor beta chains sequenced from one sample in a study of early T cells in non-severe SARS-CoV-2 infection. TCRdb re-called the 5' RACE reads with MiXCR, one entry per CDR3 protein. The data hold about 34,000 distinct CDR3 sequences, with more than 5% observed a single time. Source material: whole blood. The receptors derive from an adult who was a healthcare worker with PCR-confirmed SARS-CoV-2 infection or an uninfected control (not recorded which).

V gene TRBV6-1 combines with J gene TRBJ1-2; 8 nucleotides match TRBD1. The J segment lost 6 bases and the V segment lost 8 bases, leaving 8 bases of the junction unmatched. Germline V gene data show CDR1 as MNHNS and CDR2 as SASEGT. CDR3 size: 13 residues. The CDR3 DNA is TGTGCCAGCGGACAGGGATTCAGGGATGGCTACACCTTC. Amino acid sequence: CASGQGFRDGYTF.

This clonotype was seen repeatedly, ten times or more. The chain joins TRBV28 to TRBJ1-2; D unresolved. Germline values: CDR1 MDHEN, CDR2 SYDVKM. This CDR3 region has 12 residues. V was pared by 3 bases and J by 4 bases, with 6 bases between. CDR3 in amino acids: CASSLTLYGYTF. The CDR3 region has the DNA TGTGCCAGCAGTTTGACTCTCTATGGCTACACCTTC.

This clonotype was seen many times. V gene TRBV29-1 combines with J gene TRBJ2-5, with 9 bases fitting TRBD1. V trimming: 4 bases; J trimming: 2 bases; junction bases outside the gene matches: 5. The CDR3 length is 14 residues. Germline CDR1 reads SQVTM; CDR2 reads ANQGSEA. As DNA, the CDR3 is TGCAGCGTTGCCCGGGACAGGGCACAAGAGACCCAGTACTTC. This gives the protein CSVARDRAQETQYF.

This clonotype appeared many times. This chain joins TRBV5-1 and TRBJ2-1; 9 positions agree with TRBD2. Germline CDR1 is SGHRS and CDR2 is YFSETQ. The CDR3 runs to 15 residues. With V trimmed by 4 bases and J by 5 bases, 7 bases remained unmatched. This CDR3 is CASSAFSGGDNEQFF. Here the CDR3 DNA reads TGCGCCAGCAGCGCCTTTAGCGGGGGAGACAATGAGCAGTTCTTC.

Ten or more counts support this clonotype. This chain links TRBV7-2 with TRBJ2-5; 8 bases line up with TRBD2. The CDR3 contains 15 residues. After removal of 3 bases from V and 5 bases from J, the junction contained 8 bases not matched to a gene. The V gene's germline CDR1 is SGHTA and CDR2 FQGNSA. In DNA form, the CDR3 reads TGTGCCAGCAGCTTGTCGGGTAGCGGGGTCGAGACCCAGTACTTC. It encodes CASSLSGSGVETQYF.

This clonotype is medium-sized. This chain connects TRBV3-1 to TRBJ2-7, with D maybe TRBD2 (5 bases). V lost 1 base and J lost 2, with 12 bases in between. CDR1 is LGHDT and CDR2 is YNNKEL in the germline V gene (reference sequence). The CDR3 totals 15 residues. CDR3 nucleotides: TGTGCCAGCAGCCAAGTCCGGGGAGCCACCTACGAGCAGTACTTC. It translates to CASSQVRGATYEQYF.

Worth noting for this clonotype: Sequence at one end of the junction differs from germline and may be a read error. The V call is TRBV20-1, the J call TRBJ1-1; the D is unclear. The germline CDR1 and CDR2 sequences are DFQATT and SNEGSKA (reference sequence). The CDR3 extends over 11 amino acids. The DNA for the CDR3 is TGCAGTGCTAGATGGTCCACTGTAGCTTTCTTT. Amino acids: CSARWSTVAFF.

At least ten counts were recorded for this clonotype. The genes are TRBV5-1 and TRBJ2-3; no reliable D call. The CDR3 totals 14 residues. Trimming shortened V by 4 bases and J by 10 bases, and 19 bases separated the two germline ends. Germline values: CDR1 SGHRS, CDR2 YFSETQ. The CDR3 loop reads CASSPGDFQVAQYF. The CDR3 bases are TGCGCCAGCAGCCCTGGAGACTTCCAGGTTGCGCAGTATTTT.